This T cell receptor beta chain was identified in a study of early T cells in non-severe SARS-CoV-2 infection. Study-level information: RNA in bulk from unsorted whole blood was sequenced, and chains were unpaired.

CDR1 DFQATT and CDR2 SNEGSKA come from the germline V gene (reference sequence). V was shortened by 1 base and J by 2 bases, with 12 bases between the two germline ends. The CDR3 totals 15 residues. Unique molecular identifiers (one per individual cDNA molecule) were attached. In TCRdb, the 5' RACE reads were re-called with MiXCR into one record per CDR3 protein. Of some 60,000 distinct CDR3 sequences listed, 10% to 15% are singletons. The TCR originated in an adult who was a healthcare worker with PCR-confirmed SARS-CoV-2 infection or an uninfected control (not recorded which). The source was whole blood, collected at baseline. This chain joins TRBV20-1 and TRBJ2-1; D gene uncertain. The CDR3 loop is CSARGVGDPYNEQFF. The CDR3 DNA reads TGCAGTGCTAGAGGAGTAGGAGACCCCTACAATGAGCAGTTCTTC.